This TCR beta chain was recovered during a study of T cell responses to AZD1222 COVID-19 vaccine. General observations from the study: Just a handful of AZD1222 recipients were seropositive at baseline. Across the whole spike, CD4 TCRs peaked at regions 160-218 and 743-854. Unmutated variant regions reportedly attract nearly half of all spike-specific TCRs.

Note on this clone: As yet, its antigen is unknown.

Data came from immunoSEQ multiplex PCR; TCRdb stores just in-frame clones and leaves some out. The sample holds about 66,000 clones; about 90% are singletons and the top ten take 17%. Trimming left V 12 bases short and J 2 bases short, with 15 bases between. CDR3 size: 14 residues. Germline CDR1 KGHDR, CDR2 SFDVKD. This chain links TRBV24-1 with TRBJ1-4; no clear D. This TCR came from an adult in good health. The material was peripheral blood, obtained on day 0 of AZD1222 vaccination. CDR3 residues: CASVSGCTNEKLFF. DNA of the CDR3: TGTGCCTCCGTCTCGGGGTGCACTAATGAAAAACTGTTTTTT.